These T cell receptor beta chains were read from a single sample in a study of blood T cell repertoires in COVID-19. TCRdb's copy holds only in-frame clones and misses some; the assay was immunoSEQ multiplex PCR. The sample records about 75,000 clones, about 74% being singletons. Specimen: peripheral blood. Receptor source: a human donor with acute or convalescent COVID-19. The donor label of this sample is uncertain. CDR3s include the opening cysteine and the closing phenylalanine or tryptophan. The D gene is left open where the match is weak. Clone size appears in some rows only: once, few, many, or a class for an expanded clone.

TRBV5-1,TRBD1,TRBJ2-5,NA,TGCGCCAGCAGCTTGGCAGGGGGCCAAGAGACCCAGTACTTC,CASSLAGGQETQYF
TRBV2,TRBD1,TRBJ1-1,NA,TGTGCCAGCAGTGGAGACAGGGCTGTCGATGCTTTCTTT,CASSGDRAVDAFF
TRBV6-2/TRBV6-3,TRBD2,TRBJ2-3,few,TGTGCCAGCAGTTACACCCCGAGGCTAGCGGGAGACACAGATACGCAGTATTTT,CASSYTPRLAGDTDTQYF
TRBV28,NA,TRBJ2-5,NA,TGTGCCAGCTCCCAGGGGCAAGAGACCCAGTACTTC,CASSQGQETQYF
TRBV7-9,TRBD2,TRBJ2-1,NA,TGTGCCAGCAGCAACCCCGGGGGGGCGGGCAATGAGCAGTTCTTC,CASSNPGGAGNEQFF
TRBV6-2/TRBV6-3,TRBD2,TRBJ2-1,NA,TGTGCCAGCAGTGACCCCAGCGGGAGGTCCAATGAGCAGTTCTTC,CASSDPSGRSNEQFF
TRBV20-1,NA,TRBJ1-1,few,TGCAGTGCTAGCGGTGTTTGGGCTTTCTTT,CSASGVWAFF
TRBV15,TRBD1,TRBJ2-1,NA,TGTGCCACCAGCAGCCCTAGGACAGGTCGGAGCTCCTACAATGAGCAGTTCTTC,CATSSPRTGRSSYNEQFF
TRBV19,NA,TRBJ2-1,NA,TGTGCCAGTAGTGGAGGGAAGCCCCTCAATGAGCAGTTCTTC,CASSGGKPLNEQFF
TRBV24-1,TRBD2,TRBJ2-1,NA,TGTGCCACCAGTGATCAGAAACCCGGGACTAGCGGGGGAAATGAGCAGTTCTTC,CATSDQKPGTSGGNEQFF
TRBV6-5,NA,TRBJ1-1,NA,TGTGCCAGCAGTCCCCTGGGGGGGAACACTGAAGCTTTCTTT,CASSPLGGNTEAFF
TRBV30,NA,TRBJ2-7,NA,TGTGCCTGGAGGACAGCAGATTACGAGCAGTACTTC,CAWRTADYEQYF
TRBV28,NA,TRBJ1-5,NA,TGTGCCAGCAGTCGGGACACCCACGTGCATTTT,CASSRDTHVHF
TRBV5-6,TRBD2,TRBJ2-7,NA,TGTGCCAGCAGCCCAGGGACTAGCGGGAGGAGCAGCTCCTACGAGCAGTACTTC,CASSPGTSGRSSSYEQYF
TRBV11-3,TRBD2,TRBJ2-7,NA,TGTGCCAGCAGCCCCGGGACTAGCGGGAGTGAAGAGCAGTACTTC,CASSPGTSGSEEQYF
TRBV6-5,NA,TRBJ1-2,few,TGTGCCAGCAGTCCGACAGTCCTTAACTATGGCTACACCTTC,CASSPTVLNYGYTF
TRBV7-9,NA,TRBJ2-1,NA,TGTGCCAGCGTCTTAGTCGGTAATGAGCAGTTCTTC,CASVLVGNEQFF
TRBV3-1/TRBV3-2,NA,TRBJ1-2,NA,TGTGCCAGCAGCCAATGGCAGAACTATGGCTACACCTTC,CASSQWQNYGYTF
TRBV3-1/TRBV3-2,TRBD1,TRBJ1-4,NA,TGTGCCAGCAGCCCCCCCTGGGGACAGGGAAGTGAAAAACTGTTTTTT,CASSPPWGQGSEKLFF
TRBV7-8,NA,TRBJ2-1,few,TGTGCCAGCAGCTTCACGGGGGGCGCTTCGAGCTCCTACAATGAGCAGTTCTTC,CASSFTGGASSSYNEQFF
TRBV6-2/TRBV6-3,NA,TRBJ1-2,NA,TGTGCCAGCAGTTACTCCGAGATAAATGGCTACACCTTC,CASSYSEINGYTF
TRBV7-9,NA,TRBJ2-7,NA,TGTGCCAGCAGCTTAAGTGCCCAGGCCTACGAGCAGTACTTC,CASSLSAQAYEQYF